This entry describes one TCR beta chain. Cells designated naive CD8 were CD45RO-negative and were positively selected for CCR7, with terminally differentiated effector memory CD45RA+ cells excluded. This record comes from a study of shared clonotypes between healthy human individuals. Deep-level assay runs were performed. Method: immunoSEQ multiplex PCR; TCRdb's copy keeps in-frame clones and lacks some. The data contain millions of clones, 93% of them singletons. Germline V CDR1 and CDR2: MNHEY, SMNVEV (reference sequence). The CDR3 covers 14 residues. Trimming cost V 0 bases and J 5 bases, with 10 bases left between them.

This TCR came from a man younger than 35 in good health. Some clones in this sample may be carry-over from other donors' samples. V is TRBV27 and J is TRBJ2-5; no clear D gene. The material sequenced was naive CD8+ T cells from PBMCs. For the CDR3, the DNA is TGTGCCAGCAGTTTATCGGCGGTGGGGGAGACCCAGTACTTC. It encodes CASSLSAVGETQYF.